These 21 T cell receptor beta chains came from one sample sequenced in a study of shared clonotypes between healthy human individuals (TCRdb year 2020). Library preparation used the immunoSEQ multiplex PCR assay. TCRdb holds this immuneACCESS table with in-frame rearrangements only. Some clones are missing; in checked studies, unresolved V genes explain under half, and the rest has no known cause. The sample yields under 2.5 million clones; roughly 92% were counted once. 0.3% to 0.45% of the sample comes from the top ten. Sequenced input: naive CD4+ T cells from PBMCs. The intended sense of this specimen's cell subset or site label: CD45RA+ positively selected. The receptors originated from a young man in good health. Some clones in this sample may be carry-over from other donors' samples.

Points on this clone: Other DNA sequences in this sample translate to the same CDR3. The chain couples TRBV6-5 to TRBJ2-7; TRBD1 matches 9 bases. Germline assignment: CDR1 MNHEY and CDR2 SVGAGI. This CDR3 spans 15 amino acids. Losses at the gene ends were 3 bases for V and 0 bases for J; bases not matched to a gene: 3. The CDR3 loop is CASSYRGQGSYEQYF. CDR3 DNA sequence: TGTGCCAGCAGTTATCGGGGACAGGGCTCCTACGAGCAGTACTTC.

Details on this clone: The same CDR3 arises from other DNA sequences in this sample as well. J is TRBJ2-7 and V is TRBV7-9, with 7 bases lining up with TRBD1. J was trimmed by 1 base and V by 5 bases; bases with no gene match: 5. Per germline, CDR1 SEHNR and CDR2 FQNEAQ (reference sequence). The CDR3 covers 14 residues. For the CDR3, the DNA is TGTGCCAGCAGCCTGACGACAGGGTCCTACGAGCAGTACTTC. Translated, it gives CASSLTTGSYEQYF. The full variable domain, in which reference TRBV7-9 and TRBJ2-7 provide the parts outside the CDR3, is DTGVSQNPRHKITKRGQNVTFRCDPISEHNRLYWYRQTLGQGPEFLTYFQNEAQLEKSRLLSDRFSAERPKGSFSTLEIQRTEQGDSAMYLCASSLTTGSYEQYFGPGTRLTVT.

The chain is built from TRBV18 and TRBJ2-3, with no clear D. Per germline, CDR1 KGHSH and CDR2 LQKENI. Trimming stripped 6 bases from V and 2 bases from J, with 12 bases between. This CDR3 has 14 residues. CDR3 in amino acids: CASSARTNTDTQYF. In DNA form, the CDR3 reads TGTGCCAGCTCTGCACGGACCAACACAGATACGCAGTATTTT. Based on the CDR3 plus reference TRBV18 and TRBJ2-3, the full variable domain is NAGVMQNPRHLVRRRGQEARLRCSPMKGHSHVYWYRQLPEEGLKFMVYLQKENIIDESGMPKERFSAEFPKEGPSILRIQQVVRGDSAAYFCASSARTNTDTQYFGPGTRLTVL.

This clone came up once. The chain combines TRBV9 with TRBJ2-7; 7 bases agree with TRBD2. The junction had 4 bases not matched to a gene; V was cut back by 4 bases and J by 0 bases. The CDR3 totals 14 residues. Germline V CDR1 and CDR2: SGDLS, YYNGEE. CDR3 in amino acids: CASSPSGDSYEQYF. CDR3 DNA sequence: TGTGCCAGCAGCCCCAGCGGGGACTCCTACGAGCAGTACTTC.

The chain links TRBV30 to TRBJ2-5; TRBD1 agrees at 7 bases. CDR1 is GTSNPN and CDR2 is SVGIG in the germline V gene (reference sequence). With 5 bases clipped from V and 11 bases from J, the junction kept 17 bases outside the gene matches. The CDR3 is made up of 14 amino acids. The CDR3 spells CAWGPKMTGKEQYF. The CDR3 DNA is TGTGCCTGGGGTCCGAAGATGACAGGGAAAGAGCAGTACTTC. Filled out from reference TRBV30 and TRBJ2-5, the complete variable domain reads SQTIHQWPATLVQPVGSPLSLECTVEGTSNPNLYWYRQAAGRGLQLLFYSVGIGQISSEVPQNLSASRPQDRQFILSSKKLLLSDSGFYLCAWGPKMTGKEQYFGPGTRLLVL.

The gene calls are TRBV4-1 and TRBJ1-6; D remains unclear. The CDR3 length is 16 residues. Germline CDR1 MGHRA, CDR2 YSYEKL. Trimming stripped 0 bases from V and 7 bases from J, with 13 bases between. The CDR3 is CASSQESGFGNSPLHF. DNA of the CDR3: TGCGCCAGCAGCCAAGAATCGGGGTTCGGGAATTCACCCCTCCACTTT.

The chain employs TRBV6-1 and TRBJ2-3; tentatively, D is TRBD1 or TRBD2 (5 bases each). CDR3 size: 15 residues. In germline, CDR1 is MNHNS, CDR2 SASEGT. V was trimmed by 3 bases and J by 5 bases, leaving 15 bases between them. The CDR3 nucleotides are TGTGCCAGCAGTGAGGTTGGCGGGCAGGGAGATACGCAGTATTTT. This gives the protein CASSEVGGQGDTQYF.

V and J are TRBV5-1 and TRBJ2-5; TRBD1 aligns across 7 bases. Germline V lookup: CDR1 SGHRS, CDR2 YFSETQ. With 0 bases clipped from V and 0 bases from J, the junction kept 8 bases outside the gene matches. The CDR3 spans 17 residues. The CDR3: CASSLVPGTVYQETQYF. The CDR3 nucleotides are TGCGCCAGCAGCTTGGTTCCGGGGACAGTATACCAAGAGACCCAGTACTTC.

The chain couples TRBV18 to TRBJ2-7; 11 bases map to TRBD2. The V and J ends lost 5 bases and 5 bases, in that order; junction bases with no gene match: 8. There are 15 residues in the CDR3. Germline CDR1 KGHSH, CDR2 LQKENI. In DNA, the CDR3 is TGTGCCAGCTCAACCACTAGCGGGAGAATGAACGAGCAGTACTTC. Amino acid sequence: CASSTTSGRMNEQYF.

This clone was observed a handful of times. This sequence joins TRBV6-4 and TRBJ1-1; D unclear. The CDR3 loop spans 11 amino acids. V dropped 4 bases and J dropped 11 bases, with 11 bases sitting between them. Germline-derived CDR1 and CDR2 are MRHNA and SNTAGT. CDR3 in amino acids: CASSADCRAFF. The CDR3 nucleotides read TGTGCCAGCAGTGCGGATTGTCGGGCTTTCTTT.

This chain connects TRBV5-8 to TRBJ2-1; 9 bases are shared with TRBD2. CDR3 size: 17 residues. The germline V gene has CDR1 SGHTS and CDR2 YDEGEE. V shed 0 bases and J 3 bases; nucleotides not matched to a gene: 7. The CDR3 reads CASSLVASTSGYNEQFF. CDR3 DNA sequence: TGTGCCAGCAGCTTGGTGGCCTCGACTAGCGGCTACAATGAGCAGTTCTTC.

This rearrangement joins TRBV5-1 to TRBJ1-4; perhaps TRBD1 as D (5 bases). The V gene lost 3 bases and the J gene lost 13 bases, with 13 bases spanning the gap. CDR1 is SGHRS, CDR2 YFSETQ, per germline. The CDR3 extends over 12 amino acids. The CDR3 DNA follows: TGCGCCAGCAGCTCCGTGGGGGGTTCACTGTTTTTT. It encodes CASSSVGGSLFF.

CDR3 protein: CASSFNSGPYEQYF. CDR3 bases: TGTGCCAGCAGCTTCAACTCGGGTCCCTACGAGCAGTACTTC. The chain recombines TRBV7-9 with TRBJ2-7; no clear D gene. Trimming took off 3 bases at V and 2 bases at J, with 11 bases between the two ends. CDR1 and CDR2 from the germline V gene are SEHNR and FQNEAQ (reference sequence). CDR3 length equals 14 residues. Full variable domain (outside the CDR3, taken from reference TRBV7-9 and TRBJ2-7): DTGVSQNPRHKITKRGQNVTFRCDPISEHNRLYWYRQTLGQGPEFLTYFQNEAQLEKSRLLSDRFSAERPKGSFSTLEIQRTEQGDSAMYLCASSFNSGPYEQYFGPGTRLTVT.

This sequence joins TRBV11-1 and TRBJ1-1; D uncertain. The germline gives CDR1 SGHAT, CDR2 FQDESV (reference sequence). With 5 bases removed from V and 11 bases from J, the gap between germline ends came to 24 bases. The CDR3 sequence is 15 residues long. The CDR3 is CASSPHWTNPGGAFF. The CDR3 nucleotides are TGTGCCAGCAGCCCTCACTGGACTAACCCAGGAGGGGCTTTCTTT. The full variable domain, its missing parts supplied by reference TRBV11-1 and TRBJ1-1, is EAEVAQSPRYKITEKSQAVAFWCDPISGHATLYWYRQILGQGPELLVQFQDESVVDDSQLPKDRFSAERLKGVDSTLKIQPAELGDSAMYLCASSPHWTNPGGAFFGQGTRLTVV.

The V and J genes are TRBV19 and TRBJ1-2, with TRBD1 identical over 8 bases. The CDR3 is 15 amino acids. The germline CDR1 and CDR2 sequences are LNHDA and SQIVND (reference sequence). Trimming removed 3 bases from V and 3 bases from J; junction bases left unmatched: 6. Here the CDR3 reads CASSIPRGRYYGYTF. CDR3 in DNA: TGTGCCAGTAGTATTCCCAGGGGGCGATACTATGGCTACACCTTC. Full variable domain (outside the CDR3, taken from reference TRBV19 and TRBJ1-2): DGGITQSPKYLFRKEGQNVTLSCEQNLNHDAMYWYRQDPGQGLRLIYYSQIVNDFQKGDIAEGYSVSREKKESFPLTVTSAQKNPTAFYLCASSIPRGRYYGYTFGSGTRLTVV.

The chain uses TRBV23-1 and TRBJ2-7; TRBD1 is a possible D gene (6 bases). TRBV23-1 is sorted into the ORF group, with uncertain function. CDR3 size: 16 residues. V was cut by 0 bases and J by 9 bases, with 21 bases left in between. The CDR3, as DNA: TGCGCCAGCAGTCAATCGAAACCAGGGGCCGATGAGGGGCAGTACTTC. This gives the protein CASSQSKPGADEGQYF.

The V and J genes are TRBV4-2 and TRBJ2-4; D is possibly TRBD1 or TRBD2 (6 bases each). This CDR3 comprises 19 residues. The V gene's germline CDR1 is LGHNA and CDR2 YNFKEQ. The ends were cut back, 0 bases at V and 0 bases at J, with 18 bases in the middle. Here the CDR3 reads CASSQDRRGRPLAKNIQYF. The CDR3 DNA reads as TGTGCCAGCAGCCAAGATCGCCGGGGGCGGCCCCTAGCCAAAAACATTCAGTACTTC.

This sequence joins TRBV29-1 and TRBJ2-5; weak D call: TRBD1 (6 bases). This CDR3 comprises 12 residues. Germline V CDR1 and CDR2: SQVTM, ANQGSEA. V gave up 7 bases and J gave up 4 bases, with 13 bases separating them. The CDR3 nucleotides are TGCAGCGCCGAGGGGGTGGGAGAGACCCAGTACTTC. Protein sequence: CSAEGVGETQYF.

The genes are TRBV4-1 and TRBJ2-3; 10 bases match TRBD2. Germline loops: CDR1 MGHRA, CDR2 YSYEKL. The CDR3 covers 16 residues. V gave up 2 bases and J gave up 0 bases; unmatched junction bases: 2. The chain's CDR3 is CASSQRAGGSTDTQYF. The CDR3 DNA follows: TGCGCCAGCAGCCAACGAGCGGGAGGGAGCACAGATACGCAGTATTTT.

V usage is TRBV20-1 and J usage is TRBJ1-1; no clear D. V was pared by 0 bases and J by 7 bases, with 3 bases between. Germline lookup yields CDR1 DFQATT and CDR2 SNEGSKA (reference sequence). This CDR3 is built from 10 residues. Written as DNA, the CDR3 is TGCAGTGCTAGAGATTATGAAGCTTTCTTT. The encoded protein is CSARDYEAFF.

The V gene is TRBV5-4, the J gene TRBJ1-1, with D possibly being TRBD1 (6 bases). Trimming shortened V by 0 bases and J by 4 bases, and 10 bases separated the two germline ends. This CDR3 has 14 amino acids. Per germline, CDR1 SGHNT and CDR2 YYREEE (reference sequence). CDR3 in DNA: TGTGCCAGCAGCTTGGACAGGGTGGGCACTGAAGCTTTCTTT. Amino acids: CASSLDRVGTEAFF. Filled out from reference TRBV5-4 and TRBJ1-1, the complete variable domain reads ETGVTQSPTHLIKTRGQQVTLRCSSQSGHNTVSWYQQALGQGPQFIFQYYREEENGRGNFPPRFSGLQFPNYSSELNVNALELDDSALYLCASSLDRVGTEAFFGQGTRLTVV.